The clone carrying this T cell receptor beta chain showed up many times. The time point: newly diagnosed GD, antithyroid drugs for less than 3 months. Researchers made the TCR library from RNA that was extracted from PBMCs. This specimen comes from a study of regulatory T cells in long-lasting Graves disease. Both iRepertoire HTBI primers and Arm-PCR of CDR3 regions were used to build the TCR beta libraries. TCRdb processed the multiplex PCR reads anew with MiXCR; each CDR3 protein has one entry. The sample records hundreds of thousands of distinct CDR3 sequences, roughly 16% being singletons. This CDR3 contains 15 residues. Germline trimming cut 4 bases from V and 1 base from J; bases unmatched to any gene: 10. In germline, CDR1 is SQVTM, CDR2 ANQGSEA.

Sample: peripheral blood mononuclear cells (PBMCs), taken at new diagnosis, from a patient treated with antithyroid drugs. The receptor comes from a female donor with Graves disease. The chain uses TRBV29-1 and TRBJ2-7; 7 bases agree with TRBD1. The CDR3 loop is CSVVTGSLSSYEQYF. CDR3 nucleotides: TGCAGCGTTGTGACAGGGTCTCTTAGTTCCTACGAGCAGTACTTC.